The 6 T cell receptor beta chains below were found in one sample sequenced in a study of PD-L1 blockade in urothelial cancer. Sequencing used immunoSEQ multiplex PCR; TCRdb keeps in-frame clones, though not all of them. The sample holds 80,000 to 100,000 clones, 82% seen once. Sequencing used PBMCs, obtained around atezolizumab (anti-PD-L1) treatment. Receptors originate from a man aged 70 or older with urothelial cancer.

The V gene is TRBV7-2, the J gene TRBJ2-5, with D possibly TRBD2 on 7 matching bases. Germline CDR1 and CDR2: SGHTA and FQGNSA. This CDR3 region has 15 residues. V lost 2 bases and J 3 bases, leaving 13 bases between the germline ends. The DNA of the CDR3 is TGTGCCAGCAGCTTATGGGGGGGCCATGAAGAGACCCAGTACTTC. Its translation: CASSLWGGHEETQYF.

V usage is TRBV10-2 and J usage is TRBJ2-3, with 9 bases aligning to TRBD2. This CDR3 has 17 amino acids. CDR1 WSHSY and CDR2 SAAADI come from the germline V gene. J gave up 4 bases and V 5 bases, and 13 bases lay outside the gene matches. In DNA form, the CDR3 reads TGCGCCAGCAGTCACGCTTCCGGGACTAGCTTCGCAGATACGCAGTATTTT. Amino acids: CASSHASGTSFADTQYF.

This clone has just one count. The rearrangement joins TRBV12-5 to TRBJ1-1; D perhaps matches TRBD1 (6 bases). Trimming removed 5 bases at V and 2 bases at J, with 9 bases between. Germline V gene lookup returns CDR1 LGHNT and CDR2 FRNRAP. The CDR3 runs 13 residues. Here the CDR3 DNA reads TGTGCTAGTGGTAGACAGGCCAACACTGAAGCTTTCTTT. Amino acids: CASGRQANTEAFF.

The chain links TRBV10-2 to TRBJ1-1, with 10 bases that match TRBD1. The V gene's germline CDR1 is WSHSY and CDR2 SAAADI. The ends lost 7 bases at V and 8 bases at J; junction bases unmatched: 7. The CDR3 covers 13 residues. The CDR3 loop is CASTMDRGGEAFF. CDR3 sequence (DNA): TGCGCCAGCACCATGGACAGGGGGGGAGAAGCTTTCTTT.

The V gene is TRBV5-4, the J gene TRBJ2-7; D call uncertain. CDR1 SGHNT and CDR2 YYREEE come from the germline V gene (reference sequence). V was clipped by 0 bases and J by 6 bases, with 10 bases between them. This CDR3 spans 13 amino acids. The CDR3 region is CASSLGAPSEQYF. CDR3 DNA: TGTGCCAGCAGCTTGGGGGCCCCCTCCGAGCAGTACTTC. Complete variable domain (other parts from reference TRBV5-4 and TRBJ2-7): ETGVTQSPTHLIKTRGQQVTLRCSSQSGHNTVSWYQQALGQGPQFIFQYYREEENGRGNFPPRFSGLQFPNYSSELNVNALELDDSALYLCASSLGAPSEQYFGPGTRLTVT.

This chain links TRBV7-9 with TRBJ2-4, with a possible D match to TRBD1 (6 bases). Trimming stripped 5 bases from V and 1 base from J, with 12 bases between. Per the germline V gene, CDR1 is SEHNR and CDR2 is FQNEAQ (reference sequence). The CDR3 is 15 amino acids. The CDR3 bases are TGTGCCAGCAGCGCGTCAGGGGCGGCCAAAAACATTCAGTACTTC. It specifies CASSASGAAKNIQYF.